A single T cell receptor (beta chain) is shown here with its context. The antigen is unknown. J lost 9 bases, V lost 0 bases, and 15 bases had no gene match. CDR3 length equals 17 residues. The germline V gene encodes CDR1 SGDLS and CDR2 YYNGEE. The data originate from a study of blood T cells in healthy people across ages. Overall study findings and caveats: As age increased, TCR beta diversity per million T cells fell in a roughly linear fashion.

There were healthy Caucasian individuals from Russia, aged roughly 6 to 90, serving as donors. Together with a sample-barcoded 5' primer, a J-beta primer mix was included in a second PCR lasting roughly 7 to 11 cycles. Each single sample gave us at least 3 million CDR3-containing paired-end reads. TCRdb itself ran the 5' RACE reads through MiXCR, one entry per CDR3 protein. The sample consists of 1.5 million or so distinct CDR3 sequences, 42% of them appearing once. This receptor was identified in a woman under 30 in good health. This chain connects TRBV9 to TRBJ2-1; TRBD1 aligns across 7 bases. The specimen sequenced was blood. In DNA form, the CDR3 reads TGTGCCAGCAGCGTAGCCCCCACAGGGGCGGGCGACGGTGAGCAGTTCTTC. Protein product: CASSVAPTGAGDGEQFF.